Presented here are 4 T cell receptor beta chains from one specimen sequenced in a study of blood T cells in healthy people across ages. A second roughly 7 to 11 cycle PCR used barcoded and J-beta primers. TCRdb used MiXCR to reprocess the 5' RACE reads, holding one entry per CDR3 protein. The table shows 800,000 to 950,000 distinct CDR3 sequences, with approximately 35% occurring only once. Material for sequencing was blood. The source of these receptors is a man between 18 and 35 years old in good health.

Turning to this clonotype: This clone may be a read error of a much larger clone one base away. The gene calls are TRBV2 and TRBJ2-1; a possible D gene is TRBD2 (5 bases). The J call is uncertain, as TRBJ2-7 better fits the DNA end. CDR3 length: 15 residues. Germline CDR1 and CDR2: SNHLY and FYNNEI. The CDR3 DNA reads TGTGCCAGCAGGGAGCGGTTGAGCTCCTACAATGAGCAGTACTTC. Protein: CASRERLSSYNEQYF.

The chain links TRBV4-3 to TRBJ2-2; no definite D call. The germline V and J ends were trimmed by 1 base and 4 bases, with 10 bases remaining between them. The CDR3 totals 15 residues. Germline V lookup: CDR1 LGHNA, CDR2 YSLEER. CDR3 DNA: TGCGCCAGCAGCCAAGGGCTACAAATCACCGGGGAGCTGTTTTTT. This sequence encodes CASSQGLQITGELFF.

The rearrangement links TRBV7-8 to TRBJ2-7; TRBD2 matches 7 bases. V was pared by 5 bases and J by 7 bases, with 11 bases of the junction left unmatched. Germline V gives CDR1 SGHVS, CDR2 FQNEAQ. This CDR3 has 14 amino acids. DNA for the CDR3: TGTGCCAGCAGCCCACTAGCGTTATTCGATGAGCAGTACTTC. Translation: CASSPLALFDEQYF. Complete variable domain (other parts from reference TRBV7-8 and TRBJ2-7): GAGVSQSPRYKVAKRGQDVALRCDPISGHVSLFWYQQALGQGPEFLTYFQNEAQLDKSGLPSDRFFAERPEGSVSTLKIQRTQQEDSAVYLCASSPLALFDEQYFGPGTRLTVT.

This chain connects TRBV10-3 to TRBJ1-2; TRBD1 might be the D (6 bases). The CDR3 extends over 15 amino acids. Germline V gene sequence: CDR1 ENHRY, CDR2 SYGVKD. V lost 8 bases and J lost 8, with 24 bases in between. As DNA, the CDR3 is TGTGCCATCCATGGCGCGCAGGGAGCCCAGGGGGGCTACACCTTC. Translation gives CAIHGAQGAQGGYTF.